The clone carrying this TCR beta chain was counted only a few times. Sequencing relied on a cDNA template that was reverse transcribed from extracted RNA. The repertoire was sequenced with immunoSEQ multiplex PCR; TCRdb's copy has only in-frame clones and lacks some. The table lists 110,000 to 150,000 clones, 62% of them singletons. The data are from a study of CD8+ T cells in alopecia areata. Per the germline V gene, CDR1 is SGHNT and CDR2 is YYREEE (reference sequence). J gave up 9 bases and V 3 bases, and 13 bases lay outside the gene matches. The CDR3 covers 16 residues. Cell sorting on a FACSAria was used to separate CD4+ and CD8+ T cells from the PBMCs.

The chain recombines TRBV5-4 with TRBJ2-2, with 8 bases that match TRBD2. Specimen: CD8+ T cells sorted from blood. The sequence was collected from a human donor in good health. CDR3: CASSSRQPAGGWELFF. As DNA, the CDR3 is TGTGCCAGCAGCTCAAGACAGCCCGCGGGGGGATGGGAGCTGTTTTTT.